This TCR beta chain was observed in a study of blood T cell repertoires in COVID-19. Per the authors' pipeline: Cell counts per sample came from amplifying reference gene primers. Data came from immunoSEQ multiplex PCR; TCRdb stores just in-frame clones and leaves some out. The D gene and trimming were derived from the DNA, and the V and J assignments and clone size from that table. The sample includes 200,000 to 250,000 clones, about 79% seen only once; the top ten take about 1.3%. Cohorts were assigned according to the clinical history that participants reported. Per the germline V gene, CDR1 is SNHLY and CDR2 is FYNNEI. CDR3 length equals 14 residues. Trimming shortened V by 3 bases and J by 7 bases, and 15 bases separated the two germline ends.

This clonotype was sampled from a woman aged 40 to 50 with acute COVID-19. The sample comprised PBMCs or T cells enriched from blood (not recorded which). The V call is TRBV2, the J call TRBJ1-2; a weak D match, TRBD1 (6 bases). CDR3 nucleotides: TGTGCCAGCAGTGAGCTACAGGGTCTTGCTGGCTACACCTTC. This translates into CASSELQGLAGYTF.